The T cell receptor (beta chain) under discussion was sequenced for a study of T cell responses to AZD1222 COVID-19 vaccine. Study-level findings and limits: At study baseline, merely several AZD1222 recipients were seropositive. Clonal diversity was possibly underestimated, and white British individuals and females predominated among donors. CD4 TCRs covered the whole spike, strongest at regions 160-218 and 743-854. In the spike-specific TCR repertoire, nearly half reportedly target unmutated variant regions.

CDR3 length: 16 amino acids. CDR1 and CDR2 from the germline V gene are SEHNR and FQNEAQ (reference sequence). The V end was cut by 1 base, the J end by 0 bases, with 10 bases between. Of note for this clone: No antigen is known for it.

Using immunoSEQ multiplex PCR, the repertoire was profiled, and TCRdb retains in-frame clones only, with some absent. This table holds about 140,000 clones, 89% found once. This TCR came from an adult in good health. The sequences come from peripheral blood, collected on day 0 of AZD1222 vaccination. This chain joins TRBV7-9 and TRBJ2-1, with D unclear. This CDR3 reads CASSLETGSSYNEQFF. As DNA, the CDR3 is TGTGCCAGCAGCTTAGAAACGGGTAGCTCCTACAATGAGCAGTTCTTC.